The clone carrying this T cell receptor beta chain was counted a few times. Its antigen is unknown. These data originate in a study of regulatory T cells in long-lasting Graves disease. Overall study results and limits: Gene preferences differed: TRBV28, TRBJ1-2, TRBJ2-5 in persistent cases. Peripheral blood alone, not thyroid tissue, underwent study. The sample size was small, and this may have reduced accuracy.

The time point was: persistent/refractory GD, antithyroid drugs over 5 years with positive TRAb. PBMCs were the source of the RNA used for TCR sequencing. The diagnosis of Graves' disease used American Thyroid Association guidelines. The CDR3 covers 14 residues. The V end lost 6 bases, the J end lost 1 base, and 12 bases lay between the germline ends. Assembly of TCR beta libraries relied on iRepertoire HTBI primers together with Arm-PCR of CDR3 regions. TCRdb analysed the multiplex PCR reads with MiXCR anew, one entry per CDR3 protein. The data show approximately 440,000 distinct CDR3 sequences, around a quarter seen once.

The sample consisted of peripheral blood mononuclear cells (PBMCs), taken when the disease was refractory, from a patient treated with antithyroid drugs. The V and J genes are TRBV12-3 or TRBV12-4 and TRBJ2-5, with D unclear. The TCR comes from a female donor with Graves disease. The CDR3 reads CASSSLTLQETQYF. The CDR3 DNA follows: TGTGCCAGCAGCTCTCTCACCCTCCAAGAGACCCAGTACTTC.